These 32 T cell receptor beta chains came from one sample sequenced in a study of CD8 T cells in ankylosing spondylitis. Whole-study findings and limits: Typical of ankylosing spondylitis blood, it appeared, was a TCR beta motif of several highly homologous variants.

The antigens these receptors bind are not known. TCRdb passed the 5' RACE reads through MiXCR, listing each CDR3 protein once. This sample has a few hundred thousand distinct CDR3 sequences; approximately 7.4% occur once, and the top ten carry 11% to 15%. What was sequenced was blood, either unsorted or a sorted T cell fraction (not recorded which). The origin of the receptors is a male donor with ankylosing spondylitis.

CDR3 coding DNA: TGTGCCTGGAGATGGGCGCCCCGGGGTTCACCCCTCCACTTT. Translated, it gives CAWRWAPRGSPLHF. This chain joins TRBV30 and TRBJ1-6; D is undetermined. V lost 3 bases to trimming and J lost 9 bases, with 15 bases between them. The CDR3 spans 14 residues. Looked up from germline, CDR1 is GTSNPN and CDR2 is SVGIG (reference sequence).

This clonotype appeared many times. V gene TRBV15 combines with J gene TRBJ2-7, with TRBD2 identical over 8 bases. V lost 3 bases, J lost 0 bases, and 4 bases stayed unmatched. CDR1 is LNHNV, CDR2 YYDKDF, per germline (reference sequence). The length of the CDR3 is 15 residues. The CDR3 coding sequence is TGTGCCACCAGCAGCGCGGGAGGAGGCTCCTACGAGCAGTACTTC. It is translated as CATSSAGGGSYEQYF.

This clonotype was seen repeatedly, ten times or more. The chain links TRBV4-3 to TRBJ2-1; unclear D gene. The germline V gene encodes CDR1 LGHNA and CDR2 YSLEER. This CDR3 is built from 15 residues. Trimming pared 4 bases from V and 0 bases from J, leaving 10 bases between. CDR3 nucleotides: TGCGCCAGCAGCCCCGTGGGATCCTCCTACAATGAGCAGTTCTTC. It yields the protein CASSPVGSSYNEQFF.

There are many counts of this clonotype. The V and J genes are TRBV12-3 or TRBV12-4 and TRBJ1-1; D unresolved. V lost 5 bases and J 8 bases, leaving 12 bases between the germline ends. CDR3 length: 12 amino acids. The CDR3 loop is CASSNDGLEAFF. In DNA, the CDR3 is TGTGCCAGCAGTAACGACGGGTTAGAAGCTTTCTTT.

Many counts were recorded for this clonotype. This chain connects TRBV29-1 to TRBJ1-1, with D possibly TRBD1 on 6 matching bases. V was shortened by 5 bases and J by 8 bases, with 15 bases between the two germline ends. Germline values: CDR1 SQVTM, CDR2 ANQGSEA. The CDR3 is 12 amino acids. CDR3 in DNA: TGCAGCGTTTTTGCAGGGGAGGTAGAAGCTTTCTTT. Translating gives CSVFAGEVEAFF.

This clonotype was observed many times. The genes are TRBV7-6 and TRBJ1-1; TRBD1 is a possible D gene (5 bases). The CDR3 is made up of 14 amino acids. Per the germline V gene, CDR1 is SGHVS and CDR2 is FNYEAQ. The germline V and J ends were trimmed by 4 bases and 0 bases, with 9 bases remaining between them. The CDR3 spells CASSSNRLNTEAFF. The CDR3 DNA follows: TGTGCCAGCAGCTCAAACAGGTTGAACACTGAAGCTTTCTTT.

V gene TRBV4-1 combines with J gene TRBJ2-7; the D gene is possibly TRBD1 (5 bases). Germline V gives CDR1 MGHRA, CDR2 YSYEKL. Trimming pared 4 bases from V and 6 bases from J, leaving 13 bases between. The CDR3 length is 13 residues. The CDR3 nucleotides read TGCGCCAGCAGCCTTGCAGGGTGGGGCGAGCAGTACTTC. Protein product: CASSLAGWGEQYF.

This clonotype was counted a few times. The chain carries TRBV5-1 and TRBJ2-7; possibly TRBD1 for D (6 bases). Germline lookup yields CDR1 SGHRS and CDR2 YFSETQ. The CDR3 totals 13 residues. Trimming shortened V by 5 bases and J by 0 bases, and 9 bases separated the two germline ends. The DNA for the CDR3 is TGCGCCAGCAGAACAGGGAACTCCTACGAGCAGTACTTC. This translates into CASRTGNSYEQYF.

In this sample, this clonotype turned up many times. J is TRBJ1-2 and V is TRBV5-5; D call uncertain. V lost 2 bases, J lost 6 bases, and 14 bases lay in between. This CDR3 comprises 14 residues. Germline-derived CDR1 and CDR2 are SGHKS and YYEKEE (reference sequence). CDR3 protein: CASSLPPLRDGYTF. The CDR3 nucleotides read TGTGCCAGCAGCTTACCCCCATTAAGAGATGGCTACACCTTC.

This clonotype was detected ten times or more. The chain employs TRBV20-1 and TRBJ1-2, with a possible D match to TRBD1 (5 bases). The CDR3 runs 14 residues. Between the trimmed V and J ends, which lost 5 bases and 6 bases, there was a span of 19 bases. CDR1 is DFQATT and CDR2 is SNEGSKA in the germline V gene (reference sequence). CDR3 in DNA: TGCAGTGCTCCCGACGGGGGGTTCGGGGATGGCTACACCTTC. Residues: CSAPDGGFGDGYTF.

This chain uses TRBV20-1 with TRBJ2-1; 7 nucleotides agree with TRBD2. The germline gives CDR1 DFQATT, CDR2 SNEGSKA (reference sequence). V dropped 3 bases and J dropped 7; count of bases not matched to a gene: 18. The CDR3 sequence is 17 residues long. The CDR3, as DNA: TGCAGTGCTAGGGGTTTTGAATCGACTAGCTGGTATAATGAGCAGTTCTTC. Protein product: CSARGFESTSWYNEQFF.

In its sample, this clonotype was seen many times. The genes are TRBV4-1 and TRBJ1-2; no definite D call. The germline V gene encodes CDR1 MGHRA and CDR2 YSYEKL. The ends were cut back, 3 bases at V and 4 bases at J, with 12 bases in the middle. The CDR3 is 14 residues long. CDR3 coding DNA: TGCGCCAGCAGCCAGGGCAAGGACTCCTATGGCTACACCTTC. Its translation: CASSQGKDSYGYTF.

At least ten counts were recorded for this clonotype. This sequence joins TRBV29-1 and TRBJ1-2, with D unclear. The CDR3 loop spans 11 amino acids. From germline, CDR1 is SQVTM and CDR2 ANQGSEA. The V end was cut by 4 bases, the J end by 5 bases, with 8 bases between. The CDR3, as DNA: TGCAGCGTTGTTGACGGGTATGGCTACACCTTC. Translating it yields CSVVDGYGYTF. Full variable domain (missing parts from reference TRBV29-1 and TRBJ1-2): SAVISQKPSRDICQRGTSLTIQCQVDSQVTMMFWYRQQPGQSLTLIATANQGSEATYESGFVIDKFPISRPNLTFSTLTVSNMSPEDSSIYLCSVVDGYGYTFGSGTRLTVV.

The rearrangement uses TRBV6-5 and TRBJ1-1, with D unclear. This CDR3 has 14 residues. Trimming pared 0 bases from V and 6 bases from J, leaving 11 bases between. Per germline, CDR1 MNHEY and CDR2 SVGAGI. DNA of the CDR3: TGTGCCAGCAGTTACTCGAGTTTGGTCTCTGAAGCTTTCTTT. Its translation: CASSYSSLVSEAFF.

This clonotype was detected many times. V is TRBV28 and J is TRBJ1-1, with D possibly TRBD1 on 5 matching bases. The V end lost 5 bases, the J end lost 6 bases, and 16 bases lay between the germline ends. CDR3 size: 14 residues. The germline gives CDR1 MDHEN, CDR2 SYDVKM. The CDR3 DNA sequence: TGTGCCAGCAGTACGCCTCCAGGGTTGGCTGAAGCTTTCTTT. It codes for CASSTPPGLAEAFF.

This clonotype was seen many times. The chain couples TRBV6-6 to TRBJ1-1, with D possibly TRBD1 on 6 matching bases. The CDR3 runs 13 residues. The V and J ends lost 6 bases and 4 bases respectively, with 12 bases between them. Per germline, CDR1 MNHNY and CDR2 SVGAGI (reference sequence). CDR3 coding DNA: TGTGCCAGCAGGCCCGCAGGGGTCACTGAAGCTTTCTTT. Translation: CASRPAGVTEAFF.

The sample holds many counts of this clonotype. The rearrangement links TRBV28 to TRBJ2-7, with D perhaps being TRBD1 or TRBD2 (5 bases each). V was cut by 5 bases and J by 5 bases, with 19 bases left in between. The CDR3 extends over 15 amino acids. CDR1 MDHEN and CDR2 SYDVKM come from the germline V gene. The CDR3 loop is CASSPEAWGFHEQYF. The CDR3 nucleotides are TGTGCCAGCAGTCCCGAGGCGTGGGGGTTCCACGAGCAGTACTTC.

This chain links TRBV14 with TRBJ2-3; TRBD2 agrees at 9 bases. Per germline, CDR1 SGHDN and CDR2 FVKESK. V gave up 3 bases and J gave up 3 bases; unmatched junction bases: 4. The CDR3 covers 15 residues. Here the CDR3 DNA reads TGTGCCAGCAGCCACTTTAGCGGGAGAACAGATACGCAGTATTTT. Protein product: CASSHFSGRTDTQYF.

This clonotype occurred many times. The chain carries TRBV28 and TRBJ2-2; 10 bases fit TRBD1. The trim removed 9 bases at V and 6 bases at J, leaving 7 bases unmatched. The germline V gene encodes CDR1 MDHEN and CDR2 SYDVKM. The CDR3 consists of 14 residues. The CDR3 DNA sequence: TGTGCCAGTCAGACAGGGGGCCCGGCCGGGGAGCTGTTTTTT. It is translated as CASQTGGPAGELFF.

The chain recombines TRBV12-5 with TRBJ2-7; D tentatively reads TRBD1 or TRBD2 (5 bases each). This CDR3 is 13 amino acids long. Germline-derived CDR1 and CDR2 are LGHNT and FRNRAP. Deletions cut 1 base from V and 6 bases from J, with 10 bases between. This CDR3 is CASGLASGSEQYF. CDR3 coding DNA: TGTGCTAGTGGTTTGGCATCAGGGAGCGAGCAGTACTTC.

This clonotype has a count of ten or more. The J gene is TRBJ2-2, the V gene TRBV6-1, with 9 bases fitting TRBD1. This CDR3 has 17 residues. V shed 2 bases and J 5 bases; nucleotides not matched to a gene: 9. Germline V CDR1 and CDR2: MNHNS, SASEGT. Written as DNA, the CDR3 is TGTGCCAGCAGTGAATACACAGGGGGCGTCGAAACCGGGGAGCTGTTTTTT. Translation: CASSEYTGGVETGELFF.

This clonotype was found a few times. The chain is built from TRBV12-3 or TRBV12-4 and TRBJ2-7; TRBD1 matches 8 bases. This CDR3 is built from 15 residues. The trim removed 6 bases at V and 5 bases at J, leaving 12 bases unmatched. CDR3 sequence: CASSPTGGNWHEQYF. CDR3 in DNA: TGTGCCAGCAGCCCAACAGGGGGGAACTGGCACGAGCAGTACTTC.

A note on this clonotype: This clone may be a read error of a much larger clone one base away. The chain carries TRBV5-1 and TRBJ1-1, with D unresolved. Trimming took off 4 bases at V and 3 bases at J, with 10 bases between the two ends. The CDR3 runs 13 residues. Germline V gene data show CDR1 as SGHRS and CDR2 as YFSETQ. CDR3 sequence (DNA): TGCGCCAGCAGCAGCACAAGGGACACTGAAGCTTTCTTT. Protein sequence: CASSSTRDTEAFF.

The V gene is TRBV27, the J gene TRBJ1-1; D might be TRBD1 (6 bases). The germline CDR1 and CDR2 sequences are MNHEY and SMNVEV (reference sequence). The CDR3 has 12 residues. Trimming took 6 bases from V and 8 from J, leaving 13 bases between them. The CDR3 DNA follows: TGTGCCAGCAGGCTAATCAGGGGCGAAGCTTTCTTT. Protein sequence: CASRLIRGEAFF.

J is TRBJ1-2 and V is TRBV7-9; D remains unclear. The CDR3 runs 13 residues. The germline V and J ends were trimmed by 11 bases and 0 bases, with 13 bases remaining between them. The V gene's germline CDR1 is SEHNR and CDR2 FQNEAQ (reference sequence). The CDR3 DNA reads TGTGCCGTCTCCGAAGTCACTAACTATGGCTACACCTTC. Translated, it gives CAVSEVTNYGYTF. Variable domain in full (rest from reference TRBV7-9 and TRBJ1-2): DTGVSQNPRHKITKRGQNVTFRCDPISEHNRLYWYRQTLGQGPEFLTYFQNEAQLEKSRLLSDRFSAERPKGSFSTLEIQRTEQGDSAMYLCAVSEVTNYGYTFGSGTRLTVV.

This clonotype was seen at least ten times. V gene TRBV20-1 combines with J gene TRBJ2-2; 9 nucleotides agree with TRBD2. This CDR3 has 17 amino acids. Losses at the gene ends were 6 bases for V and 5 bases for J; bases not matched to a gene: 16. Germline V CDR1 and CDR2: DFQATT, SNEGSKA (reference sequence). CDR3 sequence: CSAQFPGLAIYTGELFF. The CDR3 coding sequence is TGCAGTGCGCAATTTCCGGGACTAGCAATTTATACCGGGGAGCTGTTTTTT.

The DNA for the CDR3 is TGCAGTGCTCGAGGGTTCCTGGAGAGGGGGCCTCAAGAGACCCAGTACTTC. It encodes CSARGFLERGPQETQYF. This chain joins TRBV20-1 and TRBJ2-5; 7 nucleotides align to TRBD1. Germline values: CDR1 DFQATT, CDR2 SNEGSKA (reference sequence). The V gene end was trimmed by 5 bases and the J gene end by 2 bases; junction bases not matched to a gene: 17. The CDR3 totals 17 residues.

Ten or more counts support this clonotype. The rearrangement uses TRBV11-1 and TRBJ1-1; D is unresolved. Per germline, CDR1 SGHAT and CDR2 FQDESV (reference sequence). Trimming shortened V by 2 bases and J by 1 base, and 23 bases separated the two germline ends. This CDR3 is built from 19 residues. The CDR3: CASSLLDFGQEGSNTEAFF. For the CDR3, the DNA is TGTGCCAGCAGCTTATTGGATTTTGGGCAGGAAGGCTCGAACACTGAAGCTTTCTTT.

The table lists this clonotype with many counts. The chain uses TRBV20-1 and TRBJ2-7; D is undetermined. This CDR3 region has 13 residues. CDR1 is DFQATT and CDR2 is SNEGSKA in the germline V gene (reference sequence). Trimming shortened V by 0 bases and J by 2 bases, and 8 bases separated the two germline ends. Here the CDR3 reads CSARDPRTYEQYF. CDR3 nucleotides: TGCAGTGCTAGAGACCCCAGGACCTACGAGCAGTACTTC.

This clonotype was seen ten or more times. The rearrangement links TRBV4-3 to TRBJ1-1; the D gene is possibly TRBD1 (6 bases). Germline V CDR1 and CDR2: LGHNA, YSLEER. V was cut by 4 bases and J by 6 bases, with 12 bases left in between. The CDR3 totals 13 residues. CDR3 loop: CASSLAGASEAFF. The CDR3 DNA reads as TGCGCCAGCAGCCTGGCGGGGGCGTCTGAAGCTTTCTTT.

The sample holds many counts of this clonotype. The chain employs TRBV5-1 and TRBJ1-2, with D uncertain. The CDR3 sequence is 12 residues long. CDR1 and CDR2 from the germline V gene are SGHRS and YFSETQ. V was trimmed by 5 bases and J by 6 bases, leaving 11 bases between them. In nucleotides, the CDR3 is TGCGCCAGCAGATCGTCTGAGCATGGCTACACCTTC. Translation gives CASRSSEHGYTF. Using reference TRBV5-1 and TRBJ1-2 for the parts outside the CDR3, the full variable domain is KAGVTQTPRYLIKTRGQQVTLSCSPISGHRSVSWYQQTPGQGLQFLFEYFSETQRNKGNFPGRFSGRQFSNSRSEMNVSTLELGDSALYLCASRSSEHGYTFGSGTRLTVV.

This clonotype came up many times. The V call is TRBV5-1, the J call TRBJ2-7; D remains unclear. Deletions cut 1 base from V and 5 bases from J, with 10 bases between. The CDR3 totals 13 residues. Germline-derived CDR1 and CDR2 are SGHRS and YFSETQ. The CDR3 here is CASSLTTFDEQYF. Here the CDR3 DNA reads TGCGCCAGCAGCTTGACAACGTTCGACGAGCAGTACTTC.